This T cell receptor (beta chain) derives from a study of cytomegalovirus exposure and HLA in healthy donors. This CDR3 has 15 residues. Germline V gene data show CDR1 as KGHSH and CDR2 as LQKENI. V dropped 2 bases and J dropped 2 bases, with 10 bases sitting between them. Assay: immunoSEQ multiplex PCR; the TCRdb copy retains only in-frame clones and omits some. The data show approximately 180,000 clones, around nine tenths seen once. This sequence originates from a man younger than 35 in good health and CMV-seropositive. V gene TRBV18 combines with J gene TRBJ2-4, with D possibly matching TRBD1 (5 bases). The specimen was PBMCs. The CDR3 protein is CASSPGAGTKNIQYF. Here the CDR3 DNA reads TGTGCCAGCTCACCAGGGGCCGGAACCAAAAACATTCAGTACTTC. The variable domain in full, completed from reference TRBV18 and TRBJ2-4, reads NAGVMQNPRHLVRRRGQEARLRCSPMKGHSHVYWYRQLPEEGLKFMVYLQKENIIDESGMPKERFSAEFPKEGPSILRIQQVVRGDSAAYFCASSPGAGTKNIQYFGAGTRLSVL.